The 20 T cell receptor beta chains reported below all come from one sample, sequenced in a study of T cell responses to AZD1222 COVID-19 vaccine. This table comes from immunoSEQ multiplex PCR, and its TCRdb copy is limited to in-frame clones, with some not included. The sample carries 56,000 or so clones, 70% to 90% recorded once. The sample in question was peripheral blood, obtained on day 0 of AZD1222 vaccination. These TCRs come from an adult in good health.

The chain joins TRBV18 to TRBJ1-2, with D tentatively TRBD1 (5 bases). Germline-derived CDR1 and CDR2 are KGHSH and LQKENI. This CDR3 region has 15 residues. The ends were cut back, 5 bases at V and 5 bases at J, with 18 bases in the middle. The CDR3 protein is CASSTSGRVFYGYTF. CDR3 sequence (DNA): TGTGCCAGCTCAACTTCGGGCAGGGTTTTTTATGGCTACACCTTC.

The chain has TRBV28 and TRBJ1-5; the D is unclear. The CDR3 consists of 11 residues. Germline CDR1 and CDR2: MDHEN and SYDVKM. V lost 9 bases, J lost 7 bases, and 10 bases lay in between. The CDR3 is CASGQKQPQHF. Here the CDR3 DNA reads TGTGCCAGTGGGCAGAAGCAGCCCCAGCATTTT.

V and J are TRBV5-6 and TRBJ2-7; no clear D. Deletions cut 4 bases from V and 3 bases from J, with 5 bases between. In germline, CDR1 is SGHDT, CDR2 YYEEEE. The CDR3 length is 11 residues. The CDR3 sequence: CASSRDYEQYF. The CDR3 bases are TGTGCCAGCAGCCGTGACTACGAGCAGTACTTC. Full variable domain (outside the CDR3, taken from reference TRBV5-6 and TRBJ2-7): DAGVTQSPTHLIKTRGQQVTLRCSPKSGHDTVSWYQQALGQGPQFIFQYYEEEERQRGNFPDRFSGHQFPNYSSELNVNALLLGDSALYLCASSRDYEQYFGPGTRLTVT.

The genes are TRBV7-9 and TRBJ2-7; 9 nucleotides align to TRBD2. This CDR3 has 16 residues. The ends lost 4 bases at V and 5 bases at J; junction bases unmatched: 12. Germline V gene data show CDR1 as SEHNR and CDR2 as FQNEAQ (reference sequence). The CDR3: CASSSRGGLAIHEQYF. The CDR3 region has the DNA TGTGCCAGCAGCTCAAGGGGGGGACTAGCAATCCACGAGCAGTACTTC.

This chain connects TRBV9 to TRBJ1-2; weak D call: TRBD1 (6 bases). V lost 4 bases, J lost 6 bases, and 28 bases lay in between. CDR1 is SGDLS and CDR2 is YYNGEE in the germline V gene. CDR3 size: 18 residues. The CDR3 coding sequence is TGTGCCAGCAGCACGAGATCTTACTCTGGGGGGGCTAAGGATGGCTACACCTTC. Translated: CASSTRSYSGGAKDGYTF.

The chain employs TRBV3-1 (or the pseudogene TRBV3-2) and TRBJ1-1; a possible D gene is TRBD1 (5 bases). V was trimmed by 4 bases and J by 4 bases, leaving 13 bases between them. Germline CDR1 and CDR2: LGHDT and YNNKEL (reference sequence). The length of the CDR3 is 14 residues. CDR3 region: CASSRGVLGTEAFF. In DNA form, the CDR3 reads TGTGCCAGCAGCCGGGGGGTCCTGGGCACTGAAGCTTTCTTT.

The chain has TRBV5-6 and TRBJ2-2; D might be TRBD2 (6 bases). The CDR3 totals 16 residues. V was clipped by 4 bases and J by 1 base, with 14 bases between them. Germline assignment: CDR1 SGHDT and CDR2 YYEEEE. CDR3 amino acids: CASSPRGKQNTGELFF. CDR3 coding DNA: TGTGCCAGCAGCCCTCGGGGGAAGCAGAACACCGGGGAGCTGTTTTTT.

In its sample, this clone was seen a few times. Here the CDR3 DNA reads TGTGCCAGCAGCTTGGCGGGGACTATGCAAGAGACCCAGTACTTC. This encodes CASSLAGTMQETQYF. The chain couples TRBV11-1 to TRBJ2-5; 7 bases are a match to TRBD2. The junction had 6 bases not matched to a gene; V was cut back by 3 bases and J by 2 bases. CDR1 is SGHAT and CDR2 is FQDESV in the germline V gene (reference sequence). This CDR3 is built from 15 residues.

The V and J genes are TRBV7-9 and TRBJ1-1; a possible D gene is TRBD1 (5 bases). V lost 3 bases to trimming and J lost 11 bases, with 16 bases between them. The CDR3 consists of 13 residues. Looked up from germline, CDR1 is SEHNR and CDR2 is FQNEAQ (reference sequence). CDR3 amino acids: CASSFVAGQMAFF. The CDR3 DNA sequence: TGTGCCAGCAGCTTTGTGGCAGGGCAGATGGCTTTCTTT.

This chain connects TRBV5-6 to TRBJ1-2; no clear D. V lost 0 bases and J lost 5, with 20 bases in between. The CDR3 consists of 17 residues. Germline CDR1 reads SGHDT; CDR2 reads YYEEEE. This chain's CDR3 is CASSLGQTYTPGYGYTF. Here the CDR3 DNA reads TGTGCCAGCAGCTTGGGGCAGACTTACACCCCTGGGTATGGCTACACCTTC.

This rearrangement joins TRBV7-2 to TRBJ2-7; weak D call: TRBD1 (6 bases). The CDR3 is made up of 15 amino acids. Germline loops: CDR1 SGHTA, CDR2 FQGNSA. Trimming stripped 0 bases from V and 3 bases from J, with 12 bases between. This CDR3 is CASSLAAGVSYEQYF. Written as DNA, the CDR3 is TGTGCCAGCAGCTTAGCGGCAGGGGTAAGCTACGAGCAGTACTTC.

This chain uses TRBV7-9 with TRBJ2-7; D might be TRBD1 or TRBD2, each matching 5 bases. CDR1 and CDR2 (germline): SEHNR, FQNEAQ (reference sequence). The CDR3 extends over 15 amino acids. V was pared by 5 bases and J by 3 bases, with 17 bases between. CDR3 sequence: CASSPPRDGGYEQYF. DNA of the CDR3: TGTGCCAGCAGCCCACCCAGGGACGGAGGCTACGAGCAGTACTTC.

The chain joins TRBV19 to TRBJ1-1, with 12 bases aligning to TRBD1. This CDR3 comprises 15 residues. Germline V CDR1 and CDR2: LNHDA, SQIVND (reference sequence). V was clipped by 5 bases and J by 5 bases; unmatched bases: 6. This chain's CDR3 is CASSPGDRGLTEAFF. Written as DNA, the CDR3 is TGTGCCAGTAGTCCCGGGGACAGGGGGCTTACTGAAGCTTTCTTT.

The chain carries TRBV5-4 and TRBJ1-2; D perhaps matches TRBD1 (5 bases). Between the trimmed V and J ends, which lost 3 bases and 7 bases, there was a span of 19 bases. CDR1 and CDR2 (germline): SGHNT, YYREEE (reference sequence). The CDR3 totals 15 residues. The CDR3 sequence is CASSYPGEGRVGYTF. CDR3 nucleotides: TGTGCCAGCAGCTACCCGGGTGAGGGGCGGGTTGGCTACACCTTC.

V and J are TRBV20-1 and TRBJ1-1; unclear D gene. The germline CDR1 and CDR2 sequences are DFQATT and SNEGSKA (reference sequence). The length of the CDR3 is 12 residues. Trimming removed 3 bases at V and 4 bases at J, with 9 bases between. CDR3 nucleotides: TGCAGTGCTAGTGTGGTCGGCACTGAAGCTTTCTTT. Encoded protein: CSASVVGTEAFF.

The chain employs TRBV7-9 and TRBJ1-2, with D possibly being TRBD1 (5 bases). This CDR3 region has 12 residues. V lost 6 bases to trimming and J lost 8 bases, with 13 bases between them. Germline V gene sequence: CDR1 SEHNR, CDR2 FQNEAQ (reference sequence). The CDR3 reads CASSSGLIGYTF. The CDR3, as DNA: TGTGCCAGCAGTTCGGGGCTCATCGGCTACACCTTC. Combining the CDR3 with reference TRBV7-9 and TRBJ1-2 gives the whole variable domain DTGVSQNPRHKITKRGQNVTFRCDPISEHNRLYWYRQTLGQGPEFLTYFQNEAQLEKSRLLSDRFSAERPKGSFSTLEIQRTEQGDSAMYLCASSSGLIGYTFGSGTRLTVV.

V gene TRBV7-9 combines with J gene TRBJ2-2, with no clear D. This CDR3 contains 15 residues. The ends were cut back, 1 base at V and 0 bases at J, with 6 bases in the middle. CDR1 SEHNR and CDR2 FQNEAQ come from the germline V gene (reference sequence). CDR3 DNA sequence: TGTGCCAGCAGCTTAGGTCCTACGAACACCGGGGAGCTGTTTTTT. Translated, it gives CASSLGPTNTGELFF.

The chain carries TRBV15 and TRBJ1-2, with a weak D call TRBD1 (5 bases). The length of the CDR3 is 14 residues. Germline V lookup: CDR1 LNHNV, CDR2 YYDKDF (reference sequence). Trimming took 3 bases from V and 2 from J, leaving 10 bases between them. The CDR3 DNA is TGTGCCACCAGCAGCGACAGACGAAACTATGGCTACACCTTC. Protein product: CATSSDRRNYGYTF.

This chain joins TRBV28 and TRBJ1-2, with a tentative D call TRBD1 (5 bases). The CDR3 runs 16 residues. Germline V gene data show CDR1 as MDHEN and CDR2 as SYDVKM. V lost 4 bases and J 8 bases, leaving 23 bases between the germline ends. The CDR3 reads CASSSPQGRQQGGYTF. The CDR3, as DNA: TGTGCCAGCAGTTCTCCCCAAGGGCGACAGCAGGGAGGCTACACCTTC.

The CDR3: CASRGNSGPKAFF. The CDR3 DNA reads as TGCGCCAGCAGAGGGAACAGCGGACCCAAAGCTTTCTTT. V and J are TRBV4-1 and TRBJ1-1; no clear D gene. Germline loops: CDR1 MGHRA, CDR2 YSYEKL. This CDR3 comprises 13 residues. The V and J ends lost 6 bases and 9 bases respectively, with 17 bases between them.